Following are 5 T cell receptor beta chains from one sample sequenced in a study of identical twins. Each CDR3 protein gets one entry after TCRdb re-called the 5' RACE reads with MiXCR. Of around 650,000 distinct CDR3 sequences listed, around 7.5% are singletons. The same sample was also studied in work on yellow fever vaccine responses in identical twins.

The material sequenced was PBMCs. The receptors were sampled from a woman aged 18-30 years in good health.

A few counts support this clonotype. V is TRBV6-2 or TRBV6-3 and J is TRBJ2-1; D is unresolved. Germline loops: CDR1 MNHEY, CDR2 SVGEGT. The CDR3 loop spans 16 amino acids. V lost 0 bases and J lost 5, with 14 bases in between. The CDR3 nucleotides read TGTGCCAGCAGTTACTCGTTTTCTCTAAAAAACAATGAGCAGTTCTTC. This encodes CASSYSFSLKNNEQFF.

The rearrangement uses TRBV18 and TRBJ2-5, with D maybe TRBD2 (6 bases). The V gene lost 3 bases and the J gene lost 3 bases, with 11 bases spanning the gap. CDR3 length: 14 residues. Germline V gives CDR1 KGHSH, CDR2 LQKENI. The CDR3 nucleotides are TGTGCCAGCTCACCGTTGACGGGAGAAGAGACCCAGTACTTC. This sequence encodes CASSPLTGEETQYF.

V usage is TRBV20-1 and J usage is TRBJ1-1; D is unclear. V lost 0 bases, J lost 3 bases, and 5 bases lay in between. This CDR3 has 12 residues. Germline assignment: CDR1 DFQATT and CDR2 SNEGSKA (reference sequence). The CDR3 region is CSARDTYTEAFF. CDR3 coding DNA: TGCAGTGCTAGAGACACTTACACTGAAGCTTTCTTT.

The CDR3 sequence is CSARPTGQAMGEQFF. The CDR3, as DNA: TGCAGTGCTAGGCCTACCGGGCAAGCGATGGGTGAGCAGTTCTTC. The genes are TRBV20-1 and TRBJ2-1; D gene unclear. Per the germline V gene, CDR1 is DFQATT and CDR2 is SNEGSKA (reference sequence). The CDR3 loop spans 15 amino acids. The V and J ends lost 3 bases and 9 bases respectively, with 21 bases between them.

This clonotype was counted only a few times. CDR3 sequence (DNA): TGTGCCAGCAGCTCCCGGGACAGGTCCCACAATGAGCAGTTCTTC. Amino acid sequence: CASSSRDRSHNEQFF. The chain links TRBV7-8 to TRBJ2-1, with 8 bases aligning to TRBD1. This CDR3 spans 15 amino acids. The germline CDR1 and CDR2 sequences are SGHVS and FQNEAQ. Germline trimming cut 4 bases from V and 5 bases from J; bases unmatched to any gene: 7. The full variable domain, its missing parts supplied by reference TRBV7-8 and TRBJ2-1, is GAGVSQSPRYKVAKRGQDVALRCDPISGHVSLFWYQQALGQGPEFLTYFQNEAQLDKSGLPSDRFFAERPEGSVSTLKIQRTQQEDSAVYLCASSSRDRSHNEQFFGPGTRLTVL.